The 30 T cell receptor beta chains listed next were all sequenced from one sample in a study of blood T cells in healthy people across ages. The second PCR ran about 6 to 12 cycles with a sample-barcoded 5' primer and J-beta primers. Via MiXCR, TCRdb re-called the 5' RACE reads, giving one row per CDR3 protein. Here the sample spans 780,000 or so distinct CDR3 sequences, more than 20% being singletons. This sample was also put to use in a study of T cells of mothers and their children.

Sequencing input: blood. The receptors shown here come from a boy aged 5-17 years in good health.

The chain carries TRBV29-1 and TRBJ2-7; D perhaps matches TRBD1 (6 bases). V lost 2 bases, J lost 3 bases, and 14 bases lay in between. The CDR3 spans 14 residues. CDR1 is SQVTM, CDR2 ANQGSEA, per germline. The CDR3 protein is CSVETGGQGYEQYF. Here the CDR3 DNA reads TGCAGCGTTGAAACTGGGGGCCAGGGCTACGAGCAGTACTTC.

The genes are TRBV7-2 and TRBJ2-3; D is undetermined. Looked up from germline, CDR1 is SGHTA and CDR2 is FQGNSA. The CDR3 length is 13 residues. Trimming took 0 bases from V and 5 from J, leaving 6 bases between them. This chain's CDR3 is CASSLARKDTQYF. CDR3 nucleotides: TGTGCCAGCAGCTTAGCGCGAAAAGATACGCAGTATTTT.

This clonotype showed up just a few times. The CDR3 spells CASRSHGTSLFDEQFF. The CDR3 DNA follows: TGCGCCAGCAGATCCCATGGGACGTCATTATTTGATGAGCAGTTCTTC. The rearrangement joins TRBV5-1 to TRBJ2-1, with D perhaps assigned TRBD1 or TRBD2 (5 bases each). Trimming left V 5 bases short and J 8 bases short, with 23 bases between. The CDR3 loop spans 16 amino acids. Per germline, CDR1 SGHRS and CDR2 YFSETQ.

V usage is TRBV7-2 and J usage is TRBJ2-6; 7 bases are a match to TRBD2. This CDR3 comprises 17 residues. Germline lookup yields CDR1 SGHTA and CDR2 FQGNSA. V lost 2 bases, J lost 0 bases, and 4 bases stayed unmatched. The CDR3 loop is CASSLKRDPSGANVLTF. The CDR3 DNA sequence: TGTGCCAGCAGCTTAAAGCGGGACCCCTCTGGGGCCAACGTCCTGACTTTC. Together with reference TRBV7-2 and TRBJ2-6, the CDR3 gives the full variable domain: GAGVSQSPSNKVTEKGKDVELRCDPISGHTALYWYRQSLGQGLEFLIYFQGNSAPDKSGLPSDRFSAERTGGSVSTLTIQRTQQEDSAVYLCASSLKRDPSGANVLTFGAGSRLTVL.

This clonotype occurred a few times. This chain connects TRBV27 to TRBJ2-1, with 8 bases matching TRBD1. Germline V gene sequence: CDR1 MNHEY, CDR2 SMNVEV (reference sequence). The CDR3 is 15 amino acids. V was clipped by 5 bases and J by 3 bases; unmatched bases: 6. This CDR3 is CASSPDRVNYNEQFF. CDR3 sequence (DNA): TGTGCCAGCAGTCCGGACAGGGTGAACTACAATGAGCAGTTCTTC.

The V and J genes are TRBV6-2 or TRBV6-3 and TRBJ2-3, with a possible D match to TRBD2 (5 bases). The CDR3 length is 13 residues. Looked up from germline, CDR1 is MNHEY and CDR2 is SVGEGT. Trimming pared 7 bases from V and 8 bases from J, leaving 16 bases between. CDR3 sequence (DNA): TGTGCCAGCACTGAGGGCAGCAGACCTACGCAGTATTTT. Protein: CASTEGSRPTQYF.

This clonotype was counted only a few times. The V gene is TRBV7-2, the J gene TRBJ2-6; D uncertain. The CDR3 totals 15 residues. The V end lost 5 bases, the J end lost 0 bases, and 8 bases lay between the germline ends. Germline CDR1 and CDR2: SGHTA and FQGNSA. The CDR3 loop is CASSRVVSGANVLTF. CDR3 in DNA: TGTGCCAGCAGCCGAGTCGTCTCTGGGGCCAACGTCCTGACTTTC.

V is TRBV24-1 and J is TRBJ2-5; the D gene is possibly TRBD2 (6 bases). The J call is uncertain, as TRBJ2-1 better fits the DNA end. Per the germline V gene, CDR1 is KGHDR and CDR2 is SFDVKD. CDR3 length equals 16 residues. The chain's CDR3 is CATSDPASDIAHEQFF. In nucleotides, the CDR3 is TGTGCCACCAGTGATCCGGCTAGCGATATTGCCCATGAGCAGTTCTTC.

The rearrangement uses TRBV7-2 and TRBJ1-1; weak D call: TRBD1 (5 bases). The CDR3 totals 16 residues. With 0 bases removed from V and 4 bases from J, the gap between germline ends came to 15 bases. The germline gives CDR1 SGHTA, CDR2 FQGNSA. The DNA for the CDR3 is TGTGCCAGCAGCTTAGCCATCGGGGCACGGGGCACTGAAGCTTTCTTT. This encodes CASSLAIGARGTEAFF.

The chain joins TRBV5-8 to TRBJ2-3; maybe TRBD1 (6 bases). Germline-derived CDR1 and CDR2 are SGHTS and YDEGEE. Trimming took off 6 bases at V and 5 bases at J, with 13 bases between the two ends. This CDR3 region has 13 residues. CDR3 sequence: CASIRPGVDTQYF. CDR3 nucleotides: TGTGCCAGCATCCGACCAGGGGTAGATACGCAGTATTTT.

The genes are TRBV15 and TRBJ1-2, with D unresolved. Trimming stripped 1 base from V and 2 bases from J, with 8 bases between. The CDR3 runs 14 residues. CDR1 is LNHNV, CDR2 YYDKDF, per germline (reference sequence). The CDR3 loop reads CATSRGRENYGYTF. The CDR3, as DNA: TGTGCCACCAGCAGAGGAAGAGAAAACTATGGCTACACCTTC.

The rearrangement joins TRBV20-1 to TRBJ1-2; D unclear. The CDR3 runs 14 residues. V lost 5 bases and J 2 bases, leaving 15 bases between the germline ends. CDR1 is DFQATT, CDR2 SNEGSKA, per germline (reference sequence). CDR3 amino acids: CSAGHPKPNYGYTF. DNA for the CDR3: TGCAGTGCTGGGCACCCGAAACCCAACTATGGCTACACCTTC.

The genes are TRBV27 and TRBJ1-2; D is perhaps TRBD1 (6 bases). The CDR3 runs to 13 residues. Per the germline V gene, CDR1 is MNHEY and CDR2 is SMNVEV (reference sequence). The V end lost 4 bases, the J end lost 6 bases, and 12 bases lay between the germline ends. Here the CDR3 DNA reads TGTGCCAGCAGTTCTATGGGGGCTGATGGCTACACCTTC. This codes for CASSSMGADGYTF.

The J gene is TRBJ1-2, the V gene TRBV6-5; D perhaps matches TRBD1 (6 bases). The V gene lost 2 bases and the J gene lost 3 bases, with 13 bases spanning the gap. The CDR3 is 15 residues long. Germline CDR1 is MNHEY and CDR2 is SVGAGI. CDR3 protein: CASSYGRGADYGYTF. The CDR3 nucleotides read TGTGCCAGCAGTTACGGGCGGGGGGCGGACTATGGCTACACCTTC.

This clonotype was detected a few times. This chain links TRBV6-1 with TRBJ2-3, with D possibly matching TRBD2 (6 bases). Germline CDR1 and CDR2: MNHNS and SASEGT. The CDR3 has 16 residues. Trimming stripped 4 bases from V and 3 bases from J, with 17 bases between. The CDR3 bases are TGTGCCAGCAGTGCCCGGAGGGGCCAGGGTACAGATACGCAGTATTTT. The encoded protein is CASSARRGQGTDTQYF.

The V gene is TRBV4-1, the J gene TRBJ2-2; D gene uncertain. The CDR3 has 17 amino acids. The germline V gene encodes CDR1 MGHRA and CDR2 YSYEKL. V was pared by 2 bases and J by 7 bases, with 20 bases between. The CDR3, as DNA: TGCGCCAGCAGCCAAACCGGCCGTGGTGGTAAAGGCGGGGAGCTGTTTTTT. Its translation is CASSQTGRGGKGGELFF.

This clonotype occurred a few times. The chain joins TRBV6-6 to TRBJ1-4; TRBD1 agrees at 7 bases. With V trimmed by 6 bases and J by 6 bases, 7 bases remained unmatched. Germline CDR1 MNHNY, CDR2 SVGAGI (reference sequence). This CDR3 region has 14 residues. CDR3 sequence (DNA): TGTGCCAGCAGCCGGGACAGTAGATATGAAAAACTGTTTTTT. Protein product: CASSRDSRYEKLFF.

The chain recombines TRBV7-9 with TRBJ2-7; 7 bases agree with TRBD1. Germline V CDR1 and CDR2: SEHNR, FQNEAQ (reference sequence). Trimming cost V 6 bases and J 3 bases; bases outside gene matches: 8. This CDR3 has 14 residues. The CDR3 DNA reads as TGTGCCAGCAGGGGATGGGGGACAGACTACGAGCAGTACTTC. As protein: CASRGWGTDYEQYF.

V gene TRBV2 combines with J gene TRBJ2-5, with D perhaps given as TRBD1 or TRBD2 (6 bases each). The end of the DNA fits TRBJ2-1 better, so the J call may be wrong. The CDR3 sequence is 14 residues long. CDR1 and CDR2 (germline): SNHLY, FYNNEI. CDR3 loop: CASSEGAGRNEQFF. The CDR3 bases are TGTGCCAGCAGTGAGGGGGCGGGGCGGAATGAGCAGTTCTTC.

This clonotype was counted a few times. This rearrangement joins TRBV7-2 to TRBJ2-4, with TRBD2 matching over 7 bases. Per the germline V gene, CDR1 is SGHTA and CDR2 is FQGNSA. This CDR3 is 19 amino acids long. Trimming took 5 bases from V and 1 from J; bases not matched to a gene: 17. The CDR3 bases are TGTGCCAGCAGCCCTTTGACTAGCTTTGGGGTTTTTGCCAAAAACATTCAGTACTTC. It specifies CASSPLTSFGVFAKNIQYF.

V gene TRBV29-1 combines with J gene TRBJ2-5; 10 bases line up with TRBD1. CDR1 is SQVTM, CDR2 ANQGSEA, per germline. With 7 bases clipped from V and 5 bases from J, the junction kept 19 bases outside the gene matches. CDR3 length: 17 amino acids. CDR3 loop: CSAAALRDRGFLETQYF. The CDR3 DNA follows: TGCAGCGCCGCCGCCCTCCGGGACAGGGGATTTTTGGAGACCCAGTACTTC.

The gene calls are TRBV5-1 and TRBJ1-2; 8 positions agree with TRBD1. Looked up from germline, CDR1 is SGHRS and CDR2 is YFSETQ. Unmatched junction bases numbered 9, after V lost 3 bases and J lost 2 bases. The CDR3 is made up of 16 amino acids. CDR3 coding DNA: TGCGCCAGCAGCTCTGCTATGGACAGGGTGAACTATGGCTACACCTTC. This codes for CASSSAMDRVNYGYTF. The variable domain in full, completed from reference TRBV5-1 and TRBJ1-2, reads KAGVTQTPRYLIKTRGQQVTLSCSPISGHRSVSWYQQTPGQGLQFLFEYFSETQRNKGNFPGRFSGRQFSNSRSEMNVSTLELGDSALYLCASSSAMDRVNYGYTFGSGTRLTVV.

The chain recombines TRBV29-1 with TRBJ1-1; TRBD1 might be the D (5 bases). This CDR3 region has 11 residues. V was cut by 6 bases and J by 5 bases, with 10 bases left in between. Germline CDR1 reads SQVTM; CDR2 reads ANQGSEA. CDR3 protein: CSVRRATEAFF. CDR3 nucleotides: TGCAGCGTCCGCAGGGCGACTGAAGCTTTCTTT.

V and J are TRBV14 and TRBJ2-5, with 9 bases lining up with TRBD1. The better agreement between TRBJ2-1 and the DNA end casts doubt on the J call. The CDR3 is 18 residues long. CDR1 and CDR2 from the germline V gene are SGHDN and FVKESK. This CDR3 is CASSQSKDRGIPGNEQFF. The CDR3 region has the DNA TGTGCCAGCAGCCAATCTAAGGACAGGGGTATCCCAGGGAATGAGCAGTTCTTC.

The genes are TRBV9 and TRBJ1-1; D remains unclear. Trimming left V 0 bases short and J 0 bases short, with 9 bases between. Germline V gene sequence: CDR1 SGDLS, CDR2 YYNGEE. The CDR3 has 15 residues. As DNA, the CDR3 is TGTGCCAGCAGCGTAGGGGGTCCGGTGAACACTGAAGCTTTCTTT. Protein sequence: CASSVGGPVNTEAFF.

The rearrangement joins TRBV27 to TRBJ1-4, with D uncertain. V dropped 4 bases and J dropped 3 bases, with 9 bases sitting between them. The V gene's germline CDR1 is MNHEY and CDR2 SMNVEV (reference sequence). This CDR3 spans 14 amino acids. The CDR3 DNA reads TGTGCCAGCAGTTGGGGAACCCCTAATGAAAAACTGTTTTTT. Translated, it gives CASSWGTPNEKLFF.

Only a few counts were recorded for this clonotype. The genes are TRBV5-1 and TRBJ2-1; TRBD2 matches at 7 bases. CDR3 size: 16 residues. Per the germline V gene, CDR1 is SGHRS and CDR2 is YFSETQ. J gave up 2 bases and V 2 bases, and 7 bases lay outside the gene matches. CDR3 amino acids: CASSFAAGEAYNEQFF. CDR3 sequence (DNA): TGCGCCAGCAGCTTTGCGGCGGGAGAAGCCTACAATGAGCAGTTCTTC.

This clonotype was picked up a small number of times. The chain links TRBV5-1 to TRBJ2-5, with a tentative D call TRBD1 (5 bases). CDR1 and CDR2 (germline): SGHRS, YFSETQ. The CDR3 runs to 14 residues. V was cut by 0 bases and J by 3 bases, with 9 bases left in between. As DNA, the CDR3 is TGCGCCAGCAGCTTGGACAGGCCTAAAGAGACCCAGTACTTC. It translates to CASSLDRPKETQYF.

This rearrangement joins TRBV20-1 to TRBJ2-4; D remains unclear. Trimming removed 4 bases at V and 0 bases at J, with 7 bases between. From germline, CDR1 is DFQATT and CDR2 SNEGSKA (reference sequence). The CDR3 covers 13 residues. The CDR3 is CSAIKKAKNIQYF. Here the CDR3 DNA reads TGCAGTGCTATCAAAAAAGCCAAAAACATTCAGTACTTC.

V gene TRBV4-3 combines with J gene TRBJ2-5; 9 positions agree with TRBD1. Germline CDR1 reads LGHNA; CDR2 reads YSLEER. The trim removed 4 bases at V and 3 bases at J, leaving 6 bases unmatched. CDR3 size: 15 residues. CDR3 DNA sequence: TGCGCCAGCAGCCGGACAGGGGTGGGGGAAGAGACCCAGTACTTC. This encodes CASSRTGVGEETQYF.